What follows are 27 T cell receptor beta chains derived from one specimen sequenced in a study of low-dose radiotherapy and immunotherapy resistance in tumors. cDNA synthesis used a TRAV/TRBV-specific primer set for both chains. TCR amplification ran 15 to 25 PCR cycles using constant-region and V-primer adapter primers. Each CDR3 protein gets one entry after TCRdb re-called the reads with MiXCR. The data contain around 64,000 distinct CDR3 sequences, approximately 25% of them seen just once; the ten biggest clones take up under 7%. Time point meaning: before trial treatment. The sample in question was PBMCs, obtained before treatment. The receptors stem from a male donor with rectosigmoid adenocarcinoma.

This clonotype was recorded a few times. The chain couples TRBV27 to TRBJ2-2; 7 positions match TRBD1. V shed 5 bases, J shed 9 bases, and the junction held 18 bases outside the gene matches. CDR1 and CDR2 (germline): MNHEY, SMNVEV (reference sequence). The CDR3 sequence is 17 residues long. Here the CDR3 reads CASSPSTPQQGYRELFF. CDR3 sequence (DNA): TGTGCCAGCAGTCCGTCGACCCCGCAACAGGGGTACAGGGAGCTGTTTTTT.

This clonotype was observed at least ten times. CDR3: CASSLPSGGAWDTQYF. The CDR3 nucleotides are TGTGCCAGCAGTTTACCTAGCGGGGGGGCCTGGGATACGCAGTATTTT. The chain is built from TRBV12-3 or TRBV12-4 and TRBJ2-3; 12 positions match TRBD2. This CDR3 has 16 residues. Unmatched junction bases numbered 6, after V lost 2 bases and J lost 6 bases.

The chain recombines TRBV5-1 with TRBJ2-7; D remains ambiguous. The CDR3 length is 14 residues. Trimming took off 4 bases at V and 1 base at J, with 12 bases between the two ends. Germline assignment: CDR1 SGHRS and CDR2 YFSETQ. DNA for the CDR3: TGCGCCAGCAGCACCGAAGCCCTGTCCTACGAGCAGTACTTC. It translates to CASSTEALSYEQYF.

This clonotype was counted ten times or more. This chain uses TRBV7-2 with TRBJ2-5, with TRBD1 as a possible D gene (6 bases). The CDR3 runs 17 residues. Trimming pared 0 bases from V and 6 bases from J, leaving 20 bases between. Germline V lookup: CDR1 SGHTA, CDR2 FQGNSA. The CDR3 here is CASSLAWGQWEGKTQYF. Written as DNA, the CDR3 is TGTGCCAGCAGCTTAGCGTGGGGGCAGTGGGAAGGAAAGACCCAGTACTTC.

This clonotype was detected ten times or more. In DNA, the CDR3 is TGTGCCAGCAGCTTGGTCCGTGCGGACGCTGAGGGCTACACCTTC. Amino acids: CASSLVRADAEGYTF. This chain connects TRBV5-4 to TRBJ1-2; the D is unclear. Germline assignment: CDR1 SGHNT and CDR2 YYREEE (reference sequence). The CDR3 spans 15 residues. Trimming left V 0 bases short and J 8 bases short, with 17 bases between.

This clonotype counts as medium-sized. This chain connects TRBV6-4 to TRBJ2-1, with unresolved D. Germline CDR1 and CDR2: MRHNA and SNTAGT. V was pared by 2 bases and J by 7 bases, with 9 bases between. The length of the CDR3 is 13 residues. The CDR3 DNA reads TGTGCCAGCAGTGACGAGGTCCATAATGAGCAGTTCTTC. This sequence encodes CASSDEVHNEQFF.

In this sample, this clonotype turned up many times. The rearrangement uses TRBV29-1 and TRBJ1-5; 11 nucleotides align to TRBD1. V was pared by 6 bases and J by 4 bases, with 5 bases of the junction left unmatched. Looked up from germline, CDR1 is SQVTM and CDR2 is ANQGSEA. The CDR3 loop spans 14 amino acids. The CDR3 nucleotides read TGCAGCGTCGGCGGGACAGGGGGGAATCAGCCCCAGCATTTT. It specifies CSVGGTGGNQPQHF.

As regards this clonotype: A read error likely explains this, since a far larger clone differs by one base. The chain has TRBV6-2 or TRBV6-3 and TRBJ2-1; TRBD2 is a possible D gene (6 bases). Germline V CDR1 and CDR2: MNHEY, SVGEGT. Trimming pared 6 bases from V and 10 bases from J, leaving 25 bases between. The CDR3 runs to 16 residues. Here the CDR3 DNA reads TGTGCCAGCAGCCACACCATCCAGGCCGGGGGTTACGAGCAGTTCTTC. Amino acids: CASSHTIQAGGYEQFF.

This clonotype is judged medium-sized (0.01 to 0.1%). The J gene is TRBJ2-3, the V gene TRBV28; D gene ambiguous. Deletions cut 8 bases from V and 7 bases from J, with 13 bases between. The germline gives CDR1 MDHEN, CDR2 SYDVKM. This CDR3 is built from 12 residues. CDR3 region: CASSIQIYTQYF. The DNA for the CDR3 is TGTGCCAGCTCAATTCAGATATATACGCAGTATTTT.

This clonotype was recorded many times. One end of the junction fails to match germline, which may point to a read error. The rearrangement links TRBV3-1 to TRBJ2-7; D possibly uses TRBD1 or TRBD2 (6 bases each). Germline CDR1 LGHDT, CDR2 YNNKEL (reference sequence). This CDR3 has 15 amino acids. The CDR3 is CASTQGSGGGYEQYF. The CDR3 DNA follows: TGTGCCAGCACCCAAGGGAGCGGAGGGGGCTACGAGCAGTACTTC.

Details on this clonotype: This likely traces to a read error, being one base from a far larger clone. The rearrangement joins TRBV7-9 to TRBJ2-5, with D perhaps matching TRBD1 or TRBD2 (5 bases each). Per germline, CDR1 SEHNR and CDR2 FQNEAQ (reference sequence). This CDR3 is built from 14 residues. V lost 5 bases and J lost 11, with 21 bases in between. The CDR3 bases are TGTGCCAGCAGCCCGCGGACTGGGGCCAATGAGCAGTACTTC. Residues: CASSPRTGANEQYF.

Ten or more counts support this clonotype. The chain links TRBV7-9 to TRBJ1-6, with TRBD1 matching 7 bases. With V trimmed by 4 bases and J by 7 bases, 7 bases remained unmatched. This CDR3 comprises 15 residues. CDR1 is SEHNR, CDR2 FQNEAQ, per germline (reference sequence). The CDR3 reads CASSYRGLGNSPLHF. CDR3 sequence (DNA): TGTGCCAGCAGCTACAGGGGTCTGGGGAATTCACCCCTCCACTTT. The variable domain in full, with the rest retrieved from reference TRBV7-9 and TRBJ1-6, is DTGVSQNPRHKITKRGQNVTFRCDPISEHNRLYWYRQTLGQGPEFLTYFQNEAQLEKSRLLSDRFSAERPKGSFSTLEIQRTEQGDSAMYLCASSYRGLGNSPLHFGNGTRLTVT.

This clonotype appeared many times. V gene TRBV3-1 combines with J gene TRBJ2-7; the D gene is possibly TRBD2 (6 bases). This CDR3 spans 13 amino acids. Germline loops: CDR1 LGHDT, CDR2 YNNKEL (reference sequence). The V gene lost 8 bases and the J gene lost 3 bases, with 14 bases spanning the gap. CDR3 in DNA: TGTGCCAGCGCCTTACGGCGGGGCTACGAGCAGTACTTC. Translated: CASALRRGYEQYF.

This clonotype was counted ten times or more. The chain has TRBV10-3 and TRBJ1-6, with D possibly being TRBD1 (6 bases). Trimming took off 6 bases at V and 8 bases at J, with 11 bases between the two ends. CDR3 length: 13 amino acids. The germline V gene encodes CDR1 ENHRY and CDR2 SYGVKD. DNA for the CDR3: TGTGCCATCAGGAGGACAGAGGATTCACCCCTCCACTTT. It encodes CAIRRTEDSPLHF.

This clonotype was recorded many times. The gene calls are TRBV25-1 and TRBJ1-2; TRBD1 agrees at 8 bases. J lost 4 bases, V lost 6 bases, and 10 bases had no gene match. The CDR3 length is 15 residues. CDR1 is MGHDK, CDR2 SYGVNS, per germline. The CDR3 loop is CASRGLGTGGYGYTF. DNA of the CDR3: TGTGCCAGCAGGGGTTTGGGTACAGGGGGCTATGGCTACACCTTC.

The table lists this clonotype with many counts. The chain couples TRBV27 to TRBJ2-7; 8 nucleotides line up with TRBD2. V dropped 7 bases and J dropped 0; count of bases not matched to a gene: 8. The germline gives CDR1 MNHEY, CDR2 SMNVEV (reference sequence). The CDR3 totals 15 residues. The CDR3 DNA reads TGTGCCAGCACCACCCTTAGCGGGAACTCCTACGAGCAGTACTTC. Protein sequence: CASTTLSGNSYEQYF.

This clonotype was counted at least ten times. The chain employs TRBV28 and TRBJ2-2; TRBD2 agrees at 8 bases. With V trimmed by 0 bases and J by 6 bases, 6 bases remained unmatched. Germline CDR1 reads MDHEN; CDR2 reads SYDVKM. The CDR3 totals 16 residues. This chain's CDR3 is CASSLWVAGSAGELFF. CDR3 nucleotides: TGTGCCAGCAGTTTATGGGTAGCGGGGAGTGCCGGGGAGCTGTTTTTT.

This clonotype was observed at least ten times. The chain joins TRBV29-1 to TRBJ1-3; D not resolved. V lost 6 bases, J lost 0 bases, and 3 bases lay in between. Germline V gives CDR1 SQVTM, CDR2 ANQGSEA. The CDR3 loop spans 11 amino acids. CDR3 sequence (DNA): TGCAGCGTCTCCTCTGGAAACACCATATATTTT. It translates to CSVSSGNTIYF. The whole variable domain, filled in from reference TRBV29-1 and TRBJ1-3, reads SAVISQKPSRDICQRGTSLTIQCQVDSQVTMMFWYRQQPGQSLTLIATANQGSEATYESGFVIDKFPISRPNLTFSTLTVSNMSPEDSSIYLCSVSSGNTIYFGEGSWLTVV.

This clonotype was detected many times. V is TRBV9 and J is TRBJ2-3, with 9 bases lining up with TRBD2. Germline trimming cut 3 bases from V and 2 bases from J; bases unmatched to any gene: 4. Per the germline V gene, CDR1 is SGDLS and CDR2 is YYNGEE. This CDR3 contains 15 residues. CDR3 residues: CASSARLADTDTQYF. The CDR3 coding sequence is TGTGCCAGCAGCGCCCGACTAGCGGACACAGATACGCAGTATTTT.

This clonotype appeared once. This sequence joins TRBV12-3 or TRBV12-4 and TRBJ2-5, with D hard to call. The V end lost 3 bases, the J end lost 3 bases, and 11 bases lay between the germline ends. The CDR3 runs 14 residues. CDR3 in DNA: TGTGCCAGCAGTTTTGTCCCAGGAGAAGAGACCCAGTACTTC. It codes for CASSFVPGEETQYF.

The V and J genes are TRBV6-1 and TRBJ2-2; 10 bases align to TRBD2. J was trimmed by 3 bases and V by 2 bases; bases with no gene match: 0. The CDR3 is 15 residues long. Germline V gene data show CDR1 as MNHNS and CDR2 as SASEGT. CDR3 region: CASSELAGDTGELFF. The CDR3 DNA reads TGTGCCAGCAGTGAACTAGCGGGGGACACCGGGGAGCTGTTTTTT.

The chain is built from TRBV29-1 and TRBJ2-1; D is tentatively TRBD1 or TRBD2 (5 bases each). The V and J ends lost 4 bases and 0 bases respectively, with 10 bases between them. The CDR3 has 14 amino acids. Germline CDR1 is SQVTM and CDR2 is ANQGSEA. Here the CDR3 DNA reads TGCAGCGTTGTTTCAGGGAGCTCCTACAATGAGCAGTTCTTC. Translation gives CSVVSGSSYNEQFF.

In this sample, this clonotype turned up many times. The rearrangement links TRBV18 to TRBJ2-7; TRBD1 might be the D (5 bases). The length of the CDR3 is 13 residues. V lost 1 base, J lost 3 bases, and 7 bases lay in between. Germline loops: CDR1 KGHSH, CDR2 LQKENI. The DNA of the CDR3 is TGTGCCAGCTCACCACGTAGGGGCTACGAGCAGTACTTC. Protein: CASSPRRGYEQYF.

The CDR3 nucleotides are TGTGCCAGCAGCGCCCGACTAGTCGTAACGGGGGAGCTGTTTTTT. This codes for CASSARLVVTGELFF. The chain is built from TRBV9 and TRBJ2-2; weak D call: TRBD2 (6 bases). Looked up from germline, CDR1 is SGDLS and CDR2 is YYNGEE. The CDR3 runs to 15 residues. Trimming left V 3 bases short and J 8 bases short, with 17 bases between.

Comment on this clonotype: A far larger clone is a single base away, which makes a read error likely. The CDR3 DNA sequence: TGTGCCAGCAGTGAGGGGTTGGATACGCAGTGTTTT. Protein product: CASSEGLDTQCF. The genes are TRBV12-3 or TRBV12-4 and TRBJ2-3; D possibly matches TRBD1 or TRBD2 (5 bases each). The CDR3 is 12 residues long.

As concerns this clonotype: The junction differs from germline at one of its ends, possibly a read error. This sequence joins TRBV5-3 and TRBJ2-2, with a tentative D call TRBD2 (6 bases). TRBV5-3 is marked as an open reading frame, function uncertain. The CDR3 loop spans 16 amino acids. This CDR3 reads CASSLSPSVNTGELFF. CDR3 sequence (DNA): TGTGCCAGCAGCTTGAGTCCTAGCGTCAACACCGGGGAGCTGTTTTTT.

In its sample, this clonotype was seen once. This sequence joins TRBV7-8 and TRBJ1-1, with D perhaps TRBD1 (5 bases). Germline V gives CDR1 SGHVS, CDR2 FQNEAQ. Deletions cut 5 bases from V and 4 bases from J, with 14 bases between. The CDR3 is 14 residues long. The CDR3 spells CASSPGTAGTEAFF. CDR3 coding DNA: TGTGCCAGCAGCCCCGGGACTGCGGGCACTGAAGCTTTCTTT.